This TCR beta chain was sequenced for a study of cytomegalovirus exposure and HLA in healthy donors. Study-wide results and limits: Whilst most TCR sequences proved rare, a subset of public TCRs occurred across many donors.

Sequencing was performed with immunoSEQ multiplex PCR; in TCRdb, only in-frame clones are kept and a portion is missing. The sample yields about 110,000 clones, roughly 90% seen once. This CDR3 is 13 amino acids long. Per the germline V gene, CDR1 is MNHEY and CDR2 is SVGAGI. V dropped 6 bases and J dropped 2 bases, with 10 bases sitting between them. As to this clone: What it binds is unknown.

This chain uses TRBV6-5 with TRBJ1-1, with D unclear. The sample taken for sequencing was PBMCs. The receptor's source is a woman aged 25 to 39 in good health and CMV-seropositive. The CDR3 DNA sequence: TGTGCCAGCAGCCGCGAGTCAAACACTGAAGCTTTCTTT. Amino acids: CASSRESNTEAFF.